This record covers a single TCR beta chain. Its antigen remains unidentified. This record comes from a study of identical twins. Healthy Caucasians made up all donors. The study, taken as a whole, reports: Clonotypes of the beta chain that were abundant in cord blood carried fewer insertions (memory repertoires showed none).

With V trimmed by 1 base and J by 5 bases, 5 bases remained unmatched. The CDR3 extends over 14 amino acids. Per germline, CDR1 DFQATT and CDR2 SNEGSKA (reference sequence). A universal primer site was incorporated via template switching, and the cDNA contained unique molecular identifiers. TCRdb passed the 5' RACE reads through MiXCR, listing each CDR3 protein once. The table records 500,000 to 650,000 distinct CDR3 sequences, under 8.5% of them present only once. The sample was also linked to a second study, of yellow fever vaccine responses in identical twins. That paper notes: As reported, the vaccine T cell response of twins seemed partly convergent and partly personalized.

The chain has TRBV20-1 and TRBJ2-3; TRBD2 matches 8 bases. The origin of this receptor is a woman aged 18-30 years in good health. Sequencing was performed on PBMCs. CDR3 DNA sequence: TGCAGTGCTAGAGCGGGAGGGCCTATAGATACGCAGTATTTT. It specifies CSARAGGPIDTQYF.